This TCR beta chain originates from a study of blood T cell repertoires in COVID-19. Background on the study: PBMCs, B-cell-depleted T cells, or T cells provided the cDNA or gDNA that made up the material.

This CDR3 region has 12 residues. Germline V gives CDR1 MNHEY, CDR2 SVGAGI. The J segment lost 8 bases and the V segment lost 4 bases, leaving 4 bases of the junction unmatched. The age range of participants was about 18 to 90 years, with residence in about 25 US areas. Participants' reported clinical history set cohort assignment. Clones were read by immunoSEQ multiplex PCR, and TCRdb kept only the in-frame ones, dropping some. The table has 200,000 to 300,000 clones, approximately 90% seen once; the top ten hold 3.5% to 4.5%. V usage is TRBV6-5 and J usage is TRBJ1-1; 7 bases match TRBD1. This clonotype was obtained from a woman aged 25 to 39 who had recovered from COVID-19. The material sequenced was PBMCs or T cells enriched from blood (not recorded which). In nucleotides, the CDR3 is TGTGCCAGCAGTTTCCGACAGGGAGAAGCTTTCTTT. This encodes CASSFRQGEAFF.